The 16 T cell receptor beta chains presented below share a single source sample, sequenced in a study of T cell changes during pregnancy in multiple sclerosis. Sequencing used immunoSEQ multiplex PCR; TCRdb keeps in-frame clones, though not all of them. The table has 70,000 to 100,000 clones, just under 95% seen once. This material consisted of peripheral blood, taken in the first trimester of pregnancy. Source of these receptors: a female donor with multiple sclerosis, enrolled in a pregnancy study.

CDR3 in DNA: TGTGCCAGTACCTCTGGGGGCGATTTGACAGATACGCAGTATTTT. It specifies CASTSGGDLTDTQYF. V usage is TRBV19 and J usage is TRBJ2-3, with D possibly matching TRBD1 (6 bases). CDR1 is LNHDA and CDR2 is SQIVND in the germline V gene (reference sequence). Between the trimmed V and J ends, which lost 7 bases and 3 bases, there was a span of 17 bases. This CDR3 region has 15 residues.

CDR3 DNA: TGTGCCAGCAGCGTAGATGAGGGGGCTACATACGAGCAGTACTTC. Its translation is CASSVDEGATYEQYF. The chain recombines TRBV9 with TRBJ2-7; 7 nucleotides agree with TRBD1. V lost 0 bases and J lost 4; bases outside the gene matches: 7. The V gene's germline CDR1 is SGDLS and CDR2 YYNGEE. The CDR3 totals 15 residues.

This chain joins TRBV7-3 and TRBJ2-5, with a tentative D call TRBD2 (5 bases). V lost 2 bases and J lost 3, with 10 bases in between. The length of the CDR3 is 14 residues. Germline-derived CDR1 and CDR2 are SGHTA and FQGTGA. The CDR3 protein is CASSLVVGEETQYF. DNA for the CDR3: TGTGCCAGCAGCTTAGTTGTGGGAGAAGAGACCCAGTACTTC.

J is TRBJ1-5 and V is TRBV21-1; the tabulated D call, TRBD1, remains unverified against the DNA. TRBV21-1 is deemed a pseudogene. The CDR3 loop spans 16 amino acids. CDR3 in amino acids: CASSPPRSYSNQPQHF. Written as DNA, the CDR3 is TGTGCCAGCAGCCCCCCCAGGTCATATAGCAATCAGCCCCAGCATTTT.

This clone was counted a single time. The chain couples TRBV6-1 to TRBJ1-1; D is possibly TRBD1 (6 bases). Per the germline V gene, CDR1 is MNHNS and CDR2 is SASEGT. V shed 6 bases and J shed 4 bases, with 15 bases lying between them. The CDR3 loop spans 14 amino acids. This CDR3 is CASRLLQGGTEAFF. CDR3 DNA sequence: TGTGCCAGCAGATTACTACAGGGTGGCACTGAAGCTTTCTTT.

V is TRBV5-1 and J is TRBJ2-7, with 7 bases that match TRBD1. V trimming: 0 bases; J trimming: 2 bases; junction bases outside the gene matches: 5. Germline CDR1 reads SGHRS; CDR2 reads YFSETQ. The CDR3 is 15 residues long. The CDR3 DNA follows: TGCGCCAGCAGCTTGGCGGGACAGCCGACCTACGAGCAGTACTTC. This translates into CASSLAGQPTYEQYF.

Only one count was recorded for this clone. This chain's CDR3 is CASSLGLAGALWHNEQFF. CDR3 bases: TGTGCCAGTAGCCTTGGACTAGCGGGAGCCCTTTGGCACAATGAGCAGTTCTTC. This chain links TRBV19 with TRBJ2-1; 13 nucleotides agree with TRBD2. Trimming took 6 bases from V and 5 from J; bases not matched to a gene: 13. Germline V gene sequence: CDR1 LNHDA, CDR2 SQIVND (reference sequence). The CDR3 runs to 18 residues.

This sequence joins TRBV4-2 and TRBJ1-4; 9 nucleotides align to TRBD1. The CDR3 sequence is 17 residues long. Germline V gene sequence: CDR1 LGHNA, CDR2 YNFKEQ. The trim removed 1 base at V and 8 bases at J, leaving 11 bases unmatched. The CDR3: CASSQAPPGQGREKLFF. The CDR3 DNA reads TGTGCCAGCAGCCAAGCGCCGCCGGGACAGGGTAGAGAAAAACTGTTTTTT.

This rearrangement joins TRBV7-6 to TRBJ2-5; possible D gene TRBD2, 5 bases. Germline assignment: CDR1 SGHVS and CDR2 FNYEAQ. This CDR3 contains 13 residues. The V gene lost 5 bases and the J gene lost 1 base, with 8 bases spanning the gap. The CDR3 is CASSPRVQETQYF. The DNA for the CDR3 is TGTGCCAGCAGCCCGAGGGTCCAAGAGACCCAGTACTTC.

V gene TRBV27 combines with J gene TRBJ2-5; D is unclear. V was clipped by 5 bases and J by 3 bases, with 10 bases between them. CDR1 is MNHEY, CDR2 SMNVEV, per germline (reference sequence). The CDR3 loop spans 13 amino acids. The CDR3 sequence is CASSNGLKETQYF. In DNA, the CDR3 is TGTGCCAGCAGTAATGGCCTGAAAGAGACCCAGTACTTC.

The rearrangement links TRBV11-3 to TRBJ2-3; the match to TRBD1 covers 9 bases. Trimming cost V 3 bases and J 3 bases; bases outside gene matches: 4. The V gene's germline CDR1 is SGHNT and CDR2 YENEEA. The CDR3 contains 15 residues. CDR3 region: CASSFGTGKTDTQYF. CDR3 in DNA: TGTGCCAGCAGCTTTGGGACAGGGAAGACAGATACGCAGTATTTT.

This chain connects TRBV5-1 to TRBJ1-1, with a tentative D call TRBD1 (6 bases). CDR1 and CDR2 from the germline V gene are SGHRS and YFSETQ. This CDR3 comprises 15 residues. The V and J ends lost 2 bases and 4 bases respectively, with 15 bases between them. CDR3 sequence reads: CASSFSGGALTEAFF. Written as DNA, the CDR3 is TGCGCCAGCAGCTTCTCCGGGGGGGCCCTCACTGAAGCTTTCTTT.

A single count supports this clone. The rearrangement uses TRBV7-9 and TRBJ2-5; D may be TRBD1 (6 bases). The CDR3 has 15 residues. Germline V lookup: CDR1 SEHNR, CDR2 FQNEAQ (reference sequence). The V end lost 0 bases, the J end lost 3 bases, and 11 bases lay between the germline ends. DNA of the CDR3: TGTGCCAGCAGCTTAGCTCAGGGGCTTGAAGAGACCCAGTACTTC. It specifies CASSLAQGLEETQYF.

The chain is built from TRBV5-6 and TRBJ2-7, with 10 nucleotides matching TRBD1. The CDR3 sequence is 16 residues long. The V gene's germline CDR1 is SGHDT and CDR2 YYEEEE. V lost 4 bases, J lost 9 bases, and 16 bases stayed unmatched. The CDR3 loop is CASSRPGTGAYKRQYF. CDR3 in DNA: TGTGCCAGCAGCCGGCCAGGGACAGGGGCGTATAAGAGGCAGTACTTC.

The chain uses TRBV7-5 and TRBJ1-2; the table's D call TRBD1 went unverified against the DNA. TRBV7-5 is a documented pseudogene. The CDR3 extends over 15 amino acids. CDR3 coding DNA: TGTGTCAGAAGCTTTCGACAGGGGGGGATCGGCGGCTACACCTTC. It encodes CVRSFRQGGIGGYTF.

J is TRBJ1-2 and V is TRBV7-9; D is ambiguous. CDR1 SEHNR and CDR2 FQNEAQ come from the germline V gene (reference sequence). Deletions cut 5 bases from V and 8 bases from J, with 21 bases between. The CDR3 has 15 residues. CDR3 sequence (DNA): TGTGCCAGCAGCACTAACCGGGTCCCAGAAGGAGGCTACACCTTC. This translates into CASSTNRVPEGGYTF. The variable domain in full, completed from reference TRBV7-9 and TRBJ1-2, reads DTGVSQNPRHKITKRGQNVTFRCDPISEHNRLYWYRQTLGQGPEFLTYFQNEAQLEKSRLLSDRFSAERPKGSFSTLEIQRTEQGDSAMYLCASSTNRVPEGGYTFGSGTRLTVV.